Sequencing of this T cell receptor (beta chain) was carried out in a study of T cells in Graves' hyperthyroidism and ophthalmopathy. With regard to this clonotype: Its antigen is not known.

TCR beta CDR3 regions were amplified from RNA. Using the HTBI primer set, a first-round RT-PCR was run on the TCR CDR3. MiXCR, run by TCRdb on the multiplex PCR reads, gives a single entry per CDR3 protein. The table has about 350,000 distinct CDR3 sequences, roughly 15% seen once. The study's findings and limits: The majority of expanded thyroid clonotypes above 0.001 also appeared in blood.

Diagnosis of hyperthyroidism was new in patients aged 18 to 65, and its duration was under 2 months. The CDR3 is 14 residues long. Germline loops: CDR1 MNHNS, CDR2 SASEGT. Trimming took 6 bases from V and 5 from J, leaving 16 bases between them. The sequence was collected from a woman in her twenties or thirties with Graves' hyperthyroidism that later progressed to Graves' ophthalmopathy. The material sequenced was blood. The chain carries TRBV6-1 and TRBJ2-5; tentative D call: TRBD1 (6 bases). The CDR3 nucleotides read TGTGCCAGCAGGCCACAGGGATGGGGGGAGACCCAGTACTTC. It is translated as CASRPQGWGETQYF.